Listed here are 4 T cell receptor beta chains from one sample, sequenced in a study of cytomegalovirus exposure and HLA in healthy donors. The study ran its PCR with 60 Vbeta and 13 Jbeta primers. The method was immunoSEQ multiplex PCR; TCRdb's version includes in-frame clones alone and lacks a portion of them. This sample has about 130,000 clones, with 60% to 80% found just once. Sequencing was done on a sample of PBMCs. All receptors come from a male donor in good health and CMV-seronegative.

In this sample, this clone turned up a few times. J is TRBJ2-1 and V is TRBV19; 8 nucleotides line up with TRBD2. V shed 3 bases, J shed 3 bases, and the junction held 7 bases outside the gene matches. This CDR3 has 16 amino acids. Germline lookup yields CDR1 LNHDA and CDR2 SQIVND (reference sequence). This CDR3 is CASSISAGGGYNEQFF. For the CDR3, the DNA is TGTGCCAGTAGTATCTCTGCGGGAGGAGGCTACAATGAGCAGTTCTTC.

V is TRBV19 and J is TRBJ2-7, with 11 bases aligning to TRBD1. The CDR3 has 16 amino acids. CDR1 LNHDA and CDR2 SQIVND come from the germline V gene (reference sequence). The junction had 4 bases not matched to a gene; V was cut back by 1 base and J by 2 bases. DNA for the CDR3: TGTGCCAGTAGTATAGTGGGACAGGGGGGAACCTACGAGCAGTACTTC. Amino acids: CASSIVGQGGTYEQYF. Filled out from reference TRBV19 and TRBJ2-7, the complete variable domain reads DGGITQSPKYLFRKEGQNVTLSCEQNLNHDAMYWYRQDPGQGLRLIYYSQIVNDFQKGDIAEGYSVSREKKESFPLTVTSAQKNPTAFYLCASSIVGQGGTYEQYFGPGTRLTVT.

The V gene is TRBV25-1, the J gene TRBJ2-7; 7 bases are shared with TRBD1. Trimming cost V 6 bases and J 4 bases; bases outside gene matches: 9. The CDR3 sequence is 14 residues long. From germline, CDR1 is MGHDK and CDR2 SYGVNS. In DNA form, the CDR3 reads TGTGCCAGCAGCAAAACAGGGGTGTTTTACGAGCAGTACTTC. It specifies CASSKTGVFYEQYF.

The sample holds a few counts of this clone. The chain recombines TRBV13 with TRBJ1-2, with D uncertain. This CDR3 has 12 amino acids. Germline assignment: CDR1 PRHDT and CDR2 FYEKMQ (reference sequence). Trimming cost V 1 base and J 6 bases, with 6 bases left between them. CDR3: CASSLVRHGYTF. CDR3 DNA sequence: TGTGCCAGCAGCTTAGTGCGTCATGGCTACACCTTC.